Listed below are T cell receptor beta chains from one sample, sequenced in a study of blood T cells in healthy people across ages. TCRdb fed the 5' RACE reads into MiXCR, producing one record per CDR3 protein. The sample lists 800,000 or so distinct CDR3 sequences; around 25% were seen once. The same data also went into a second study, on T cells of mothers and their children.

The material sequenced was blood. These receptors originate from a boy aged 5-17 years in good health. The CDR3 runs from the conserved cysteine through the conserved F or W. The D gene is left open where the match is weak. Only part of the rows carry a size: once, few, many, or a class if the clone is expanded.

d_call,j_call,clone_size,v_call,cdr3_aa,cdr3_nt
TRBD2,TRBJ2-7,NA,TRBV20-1,CSASGLAVTYEQYF,TGCAGTGCCTCGGGACTAGCGGTCACCTACGAGCAGTACTTC
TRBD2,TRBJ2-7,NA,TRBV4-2,CASSQDGLAGKGQYF,TGTGCCAGCAGCCAAGATGGGCTAGCGGGAAAAGGGCAGTACTTC
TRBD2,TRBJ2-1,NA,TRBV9,CASGGGYNEQFF,TGTGCCAGCGGGGGAGGGTACAATGAGCAGTTCTTC
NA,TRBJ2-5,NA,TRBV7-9,CASSSPPDSQETQYF,TGTGCCAGCAGCTCCCCCCCGGACAGCCAAGAGACCCAGTACTTC
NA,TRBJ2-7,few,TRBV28,CASSFPPGTELYEQYF,TGTGCCAGCAGTTTTCCCCCGGGGACTGAATTGTACGAGCAGTACTTC
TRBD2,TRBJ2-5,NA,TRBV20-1,CSARTSGVLETQYF,TGCAGTGCCAGGACTAGCGGGGTACTAGAGACCCAGTACTTC
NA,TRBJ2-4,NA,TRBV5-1,CASSLVPDQNIQYF,TGCGCCAGCAGCTTGGTTCCCGATCAAAACATTCAGTACTTC
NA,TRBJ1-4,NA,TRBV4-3,CASSQRMANEKLFF,TGCGCCAGCAGCCAGAGGATGGCTAATGAAAAACTGTTTTTT
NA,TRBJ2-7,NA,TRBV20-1,CSASPGPSYEQYF,TGCAGTGCTAGCCCCGGGCCCTCCTACGAGCAGTACTTC
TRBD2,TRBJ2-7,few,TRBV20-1,CSAREVLAGAYEQYF,TGCAGTGCTAGAGAGGTCCTAGCGGGAGCCTACGAGCAGTACTTC
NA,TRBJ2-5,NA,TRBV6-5,CASSYGTTETQYF,TGTGCCAGCAGTTACGGGACAACAGAGACCCAGTACTTC
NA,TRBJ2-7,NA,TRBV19,CASSPAAVYEQYF,TGTGCCAGTAGTCCCGCCGCGGTCTACGAGCAGTACTTC
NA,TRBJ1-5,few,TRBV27,CASSIDQGSNQPQHF,TGTGCCAGCAGTATCGATCAGGGGAGCAATCAGCCCCAGCATTTT
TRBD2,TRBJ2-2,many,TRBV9,CASSVVSRGGNTGELFF,TGTGCCAGCAGCGTAGTGTCCCGCGGGGGGAACACCGGGGAGCTGTTTTTT
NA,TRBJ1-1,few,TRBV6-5,CASSYDRQNTEAFF,TGTGCCAGCAGTTACGACAGGCAGAACACTGAAGCTTTCTTT
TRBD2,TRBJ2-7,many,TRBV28,CASHTSGSPYEQYF,TGTGCCAGCCACACTAGCGGGAGCCCCTACGAGCAGTACTTC
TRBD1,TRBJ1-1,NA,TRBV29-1,CSVGDRARVRAFF,TGCAGCGTTGGAGACAGGGCGAGGGTCCGTGCTTTCTTT
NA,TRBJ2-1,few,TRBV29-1,CSVEGLRESDEQFF,TGCAGCGTTGAGGGATTACGGGAGTCGGATGAGCAGTTCTTC
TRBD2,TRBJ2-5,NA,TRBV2,CASVAGAGVETQYF,TGTGCCAGCGTGGCTGGGGCGGGAGTGGAGACCCAGTACTTC
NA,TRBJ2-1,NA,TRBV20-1,CSASSRRGSNEQFF,TGCAGTGCTAGTAGCCGAAGGGGGTCGAATGAGCAGTTCTTC
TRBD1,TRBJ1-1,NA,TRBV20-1,CSARGTGGVAFF,TGCAGTGCTAGGGGGACAGGGGGTGTTGCTTTCTTT
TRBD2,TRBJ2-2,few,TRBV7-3,CASSSTSGVYTGELFF,TGTGCCAGCAGCTCGACTAGCGGGGTTTACACCGGGGAGCTGTTTTTT
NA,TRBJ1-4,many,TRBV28,CASSWDTRMEKLFF,TGTGCCAGCAGTTGGGACACCCGTATGGAAAAACTGTTTTTT
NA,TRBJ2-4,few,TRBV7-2,CASSLAPSPGSDPKNIQYF,TGTGCCAGCAGCTTAGCCCCCTCTCCCGGGAGTGATCCAAAAAACATTCAGTACTTC